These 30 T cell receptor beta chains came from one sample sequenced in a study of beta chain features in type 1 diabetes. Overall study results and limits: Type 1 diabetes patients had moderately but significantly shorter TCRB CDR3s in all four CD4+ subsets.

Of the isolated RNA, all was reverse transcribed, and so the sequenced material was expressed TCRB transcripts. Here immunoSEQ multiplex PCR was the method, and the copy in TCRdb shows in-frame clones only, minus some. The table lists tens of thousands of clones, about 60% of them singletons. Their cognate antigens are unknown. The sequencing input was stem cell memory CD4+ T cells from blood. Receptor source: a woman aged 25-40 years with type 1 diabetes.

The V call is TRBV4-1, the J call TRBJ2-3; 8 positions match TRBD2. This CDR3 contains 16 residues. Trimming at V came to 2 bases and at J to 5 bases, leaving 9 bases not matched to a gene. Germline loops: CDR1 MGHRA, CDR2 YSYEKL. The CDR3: CASSQPGGSLGDTQYF. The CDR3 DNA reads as TGCGCCAGCAGCCAACCGGGAGGGAGTTTAGGAGATACGCAGTATTTT.

The CDR3 loop is CASSTGQVNTEAFF. CDR3 bases: TGCGCCAGCAGCACGGGACAGGTGAACACTGAAGCTTTCTTT. V is TRBV5-1 and J is TRBJ1-1, with 8 bases lining up with TRBD1. Germline CDR1 is SGHRS and CDR2 is YFSETQ. The CDR3 is made up of 14 amino acids. J was trimmed by 0 bases and V by 4 bases; bases with no gene match: 2. The full variable domain, with the rest looked up from reference TRBV5-1 and TRBJ1-1, is KAGVTQTPRYLIKTRGQQVTLSCSPISGHRSVSWYQQTPGQGLQFLFEYFSETQRNKGNFPGRFSGRQFSNSRSEMNVSTLELGDSALYLCASSTGQVNTEAFFGQGTRLTVV.

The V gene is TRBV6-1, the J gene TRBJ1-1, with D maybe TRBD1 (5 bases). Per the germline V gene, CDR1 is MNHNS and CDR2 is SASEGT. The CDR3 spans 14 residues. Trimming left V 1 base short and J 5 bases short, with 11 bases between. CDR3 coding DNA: TGTGCCAGCAGTGAAGTTTCAGGGTTGACTGAAGCTTTCTTT. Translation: CASSEVSGLTEAFF.

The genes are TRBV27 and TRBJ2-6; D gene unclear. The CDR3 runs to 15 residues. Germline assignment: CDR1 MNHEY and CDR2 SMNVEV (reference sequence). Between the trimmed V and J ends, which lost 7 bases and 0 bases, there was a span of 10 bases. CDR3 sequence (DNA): TGTGCCAGCACTATTACAGCCTCTGGGGCCAACGTCCTGACTTTC. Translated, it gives CASTITASGANVLTF.

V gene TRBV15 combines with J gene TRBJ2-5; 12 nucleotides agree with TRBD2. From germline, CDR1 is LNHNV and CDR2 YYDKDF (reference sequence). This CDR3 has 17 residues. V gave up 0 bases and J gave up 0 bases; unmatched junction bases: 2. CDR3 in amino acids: CATSRELAGGNQETQYF. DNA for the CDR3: TGTGCCACCAGCAGAGAACTAGCGGGAGGAAACCAAGAGACCCAGTACTTC.

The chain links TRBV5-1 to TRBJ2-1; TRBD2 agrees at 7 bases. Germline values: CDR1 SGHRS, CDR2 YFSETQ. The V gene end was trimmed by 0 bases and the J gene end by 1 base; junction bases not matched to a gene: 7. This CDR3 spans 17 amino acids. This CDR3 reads CASSLVRGGRSYNEQFF. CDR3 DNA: TGCGCCAGCAGCTTGGTTCGGGGAGGGCGATCCTACAATGAGCAGTTCTTC.

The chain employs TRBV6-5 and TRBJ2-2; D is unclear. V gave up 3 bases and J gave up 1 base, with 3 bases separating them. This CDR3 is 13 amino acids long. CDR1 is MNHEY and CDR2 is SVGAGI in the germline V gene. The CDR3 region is CASSYQNTGELFF. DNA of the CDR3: TGTGCCAGCAGTTATCAGAACACCGGGGAGCTGTTTTTT.

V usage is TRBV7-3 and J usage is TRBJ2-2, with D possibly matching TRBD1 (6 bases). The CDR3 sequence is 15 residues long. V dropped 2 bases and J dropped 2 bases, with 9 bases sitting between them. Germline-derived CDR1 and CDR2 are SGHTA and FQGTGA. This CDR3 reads CASSLGTYNTGELFF. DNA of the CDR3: TGTGCCAGCAGCTTAGGGACATACAACACCGGGGAGCTGTTTTTT.

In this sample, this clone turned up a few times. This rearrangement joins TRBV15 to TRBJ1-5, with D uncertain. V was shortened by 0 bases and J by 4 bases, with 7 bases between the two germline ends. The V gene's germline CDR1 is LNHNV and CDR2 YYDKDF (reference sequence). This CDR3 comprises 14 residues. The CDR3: CATSRDAGNQPQHF. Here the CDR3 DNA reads TGTGCCACCAGCAGAGATGCGGGGAATCAGCCCCAGCATTTT.

CDR3 in amino acids: CASSYQTSELFF. The CDR3 DNA sequence: TGTGCCAGCAGTTACCAGACATCGGAGCTGTTTTTT. The chain has TRBV6-5 and TRBJ2-2; the D is unclear. This CDR3 is built from 12 residues. The germline V gene encodes CDR1 MNHEY and CDR2 SVGAGI. V dropped 2 bases and J dropped 10 bases, with 8 bases sitting between them.

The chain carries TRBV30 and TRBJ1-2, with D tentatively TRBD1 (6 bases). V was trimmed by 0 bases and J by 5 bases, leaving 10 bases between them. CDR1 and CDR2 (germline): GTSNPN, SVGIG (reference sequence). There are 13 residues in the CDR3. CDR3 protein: CAWSVVRGYGYTF. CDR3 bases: TGTGCCTGGAGTGTTGTCAGGGGTTATGGCTACACCTTC. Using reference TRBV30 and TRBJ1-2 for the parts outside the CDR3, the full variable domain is SQTIHQWPATLVQPVGSPLSLECTVEGTSNPNLYWYRQAAGRGLQLLFYSVGIGQISSEVPQNLSASRPQDRQFILSSKKLLLSDSGFYLCAWSVVRGYGYTFGSGTRLTVV.

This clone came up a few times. The CDR3 is CASSQDLTGPRVSGYTF. In nucleotides, the CDR3 is TGTGCCAGCAGCCAAGATCTGACAGGCCCCAGGGTTAGTGGCTACACCTTC. J is TRBJ1-2 and V is TRBV4-2; possibly TRBD1 for D (6 bases). Per germline, CDR1 LGHNA and CDR2 YNFKEQ. CDR3 length: 17 amino acids. The V end was cut by 0 bases, the J end by 7 bases, with 21 bases between.

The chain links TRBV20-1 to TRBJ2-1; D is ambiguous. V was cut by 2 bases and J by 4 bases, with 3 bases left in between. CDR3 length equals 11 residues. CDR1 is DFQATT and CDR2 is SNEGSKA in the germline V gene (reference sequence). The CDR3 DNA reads TGCAGTGCTAGACTGTACAATGAGCAGTTCTTC. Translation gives CSARLYNEQFF.

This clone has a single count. As DNA, the CDR3 is TGTGCCAGCATCCCCGGGACAGCGTCCTACGAGCAGTACTTC. It specifies CASIPGTASYEQYF. This rearrangement joins TRBV11-2 to TRBJ2-7; 7 bases align to TRBD1. The CDR3 runs to 14 residues. Germline V lookup: CDR1 SGHAT, CDR2 FQNNGV. V trimming: 7 bases; J trimming: 1 base; junction bases outside the gene matches: 7.

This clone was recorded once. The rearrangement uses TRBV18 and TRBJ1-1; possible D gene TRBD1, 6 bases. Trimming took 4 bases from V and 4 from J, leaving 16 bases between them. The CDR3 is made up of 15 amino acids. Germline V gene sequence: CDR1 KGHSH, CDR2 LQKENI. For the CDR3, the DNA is TGTGCCAGCTCACAGAGGACAGAGTCGGGCACTGAAGCTTTCTTT. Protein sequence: CASSQRTESGTEAFF.

The CDR3 sequence is CASSYTGLSGANVLTF. For the CDR3, the DNA is TGTGCCAGCAGTTATACAGGGCTCTCTGGGGCCAACGTCCTGACTTTC. V usage is TRBV11-1 and J usage is TRBJ2-6; TRBD1 might be the D (6 bases). Trimming removed 6 bases at V and 0 bases at J, with 12 bases between. Per germline, CDR1 SGHAT and CDR2 FQDESV (reference sequence). CDR3 length: 16 residues.

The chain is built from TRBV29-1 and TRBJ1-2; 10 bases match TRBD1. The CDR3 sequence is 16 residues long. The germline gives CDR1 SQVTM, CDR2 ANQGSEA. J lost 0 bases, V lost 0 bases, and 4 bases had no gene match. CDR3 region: CSVEDSGTGANYGYTF. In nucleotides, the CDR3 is TGCAGCGTTGAAGATAGTGGGACAGGGGCTAACTATGGCTACACCTTC.

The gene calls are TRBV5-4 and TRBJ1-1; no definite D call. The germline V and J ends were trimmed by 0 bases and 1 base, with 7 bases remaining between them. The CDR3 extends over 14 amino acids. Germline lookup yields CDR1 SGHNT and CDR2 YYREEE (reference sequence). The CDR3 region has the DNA TGTGCCAGCAGCTTGGAGAGGTGGAACACTGAAGCTTTCTTT. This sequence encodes CASSLERWNTEAFF. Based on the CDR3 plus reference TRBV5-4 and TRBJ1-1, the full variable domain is ETGVTQSPTHLIKTRGQQVTLRCSSQSGHNTVSWYQQALGQGPQFIFQYYREEENGRGNFPPRFSGLQFPNYSSELNVNALELDDSALYLCASSLERWNTEAFFGQGTRLTVV.

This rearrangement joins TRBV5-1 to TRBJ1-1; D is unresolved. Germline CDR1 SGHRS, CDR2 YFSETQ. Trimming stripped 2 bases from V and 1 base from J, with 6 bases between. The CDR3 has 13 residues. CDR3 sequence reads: CASSLQQNTEAFF. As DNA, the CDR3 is TGCGCCAGCAGCTTACAGCAGAACACTGAAGCTTTCTTT.

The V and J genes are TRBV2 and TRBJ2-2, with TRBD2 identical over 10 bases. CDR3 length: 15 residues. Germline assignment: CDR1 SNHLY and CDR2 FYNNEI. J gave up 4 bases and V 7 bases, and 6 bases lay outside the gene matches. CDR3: CASIGLAGVTGELFF. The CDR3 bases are TGTGCCAGCATCGGGCTAGCGGGAGTCACCGGGGAGCTGTTTTTT.

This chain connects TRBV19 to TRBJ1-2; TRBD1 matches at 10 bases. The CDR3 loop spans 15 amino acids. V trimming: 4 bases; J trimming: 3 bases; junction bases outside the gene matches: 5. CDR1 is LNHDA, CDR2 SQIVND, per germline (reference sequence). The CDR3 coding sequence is TGTGCCAGTAGTACTCCGGGACAGGGGTACTATGGCTACACCTTC. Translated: CASSTPGQGYYGYTF. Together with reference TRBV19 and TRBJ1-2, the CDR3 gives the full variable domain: DGGITQSPKYLFRKEGQNVTLSCEQNLNHDAMYWYRQDPGQGLRLIYYSQIVNDFQKGDIAEGYSVSREKKESFPLTVTSAQKNPTAFYLCASSTPGQGYYGYTFGSGTRLTVV.

CDR3 protein: CAWSVRGVETQYF. The DNA of the CDR3 is TGTGCCTGGAGTGTACGGGGGGTCGAGACCCAGTACTTC. The V and J genes are TRBV30 and TRBJ2-5; 7 bases fit TRBD2. The length of the CDR3 is 13 residues. V lost 0 bases, J lost 5 bases, and 3 bases stayed unmatched. The germline V gene has CDR1 GTSNPN and CDR2 SVGIG (reference sequence).

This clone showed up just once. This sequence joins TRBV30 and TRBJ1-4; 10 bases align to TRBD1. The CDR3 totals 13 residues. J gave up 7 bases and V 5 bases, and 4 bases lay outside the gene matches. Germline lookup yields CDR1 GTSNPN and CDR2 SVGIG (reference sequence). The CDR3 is CAWGGQGGEKLFF. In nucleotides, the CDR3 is TGTGCCTGGGGAGGACAGGGGGGTGAAAAACTGTTTTTT.

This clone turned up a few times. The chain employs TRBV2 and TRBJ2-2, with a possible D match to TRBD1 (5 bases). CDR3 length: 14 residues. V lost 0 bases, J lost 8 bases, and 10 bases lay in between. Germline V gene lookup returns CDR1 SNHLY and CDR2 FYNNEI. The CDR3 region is CASSEAGASGELFF. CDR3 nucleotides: TGTGCCAGCAGTGAAGCAGGGGCATCTGGGGAGCTGTTTTTT.

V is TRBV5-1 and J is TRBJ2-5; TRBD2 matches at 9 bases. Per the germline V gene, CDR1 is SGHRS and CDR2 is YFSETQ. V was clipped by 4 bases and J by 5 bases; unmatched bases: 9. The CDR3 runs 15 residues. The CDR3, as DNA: TGCGCCAGCAGCCAAGATAGCGGGAGAGGGGAGACCCAGTACTTC. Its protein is CASSQDSGRGETQYF.

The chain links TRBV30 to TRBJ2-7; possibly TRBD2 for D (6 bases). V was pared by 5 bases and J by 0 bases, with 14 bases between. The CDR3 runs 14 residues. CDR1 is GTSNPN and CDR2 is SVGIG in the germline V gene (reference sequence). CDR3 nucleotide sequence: TGTGCCTGGGCCGGGACTGCTCTCTCCTACGAGCAGTACTTC. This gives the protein CAWAGTALSYEQYF.

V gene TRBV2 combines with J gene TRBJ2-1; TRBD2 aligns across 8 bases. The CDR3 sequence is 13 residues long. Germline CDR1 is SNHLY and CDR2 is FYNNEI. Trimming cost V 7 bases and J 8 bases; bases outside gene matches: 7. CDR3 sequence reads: CASTWTSTHEQFF. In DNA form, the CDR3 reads TGTGCCAGCACTTGGACTAGCACCCATGAGCAGTTCTTC.

The DNA for the CDR3 is TGTGCCAGTAGTATCCCGGGCGGGACTAGTTTTTTTACAGATACGCAGTATTTT. Its translation: CASSIPGGTSFFTDTQYF. The V call is TRBV19, the J call TRBJ2-3, with 8 bases fitting TRBD2. Germline V gene data show CDR1 as LNHDA and CDR2 as SQIVND (reference sequence). Trimming cost V 3 bases and J 3 bases; bases outside gene matches: 14. CDR3 length: 18 amino acids.

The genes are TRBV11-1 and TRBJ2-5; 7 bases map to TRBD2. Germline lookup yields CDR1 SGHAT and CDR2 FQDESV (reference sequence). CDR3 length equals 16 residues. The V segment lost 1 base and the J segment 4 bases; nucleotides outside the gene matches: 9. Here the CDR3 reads CASSLGGGTSGETQYF. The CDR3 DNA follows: TGTGCCAGCAGCTTAGGGGGAGGGACTTCGGGAGAGACCCAGTACTTC.

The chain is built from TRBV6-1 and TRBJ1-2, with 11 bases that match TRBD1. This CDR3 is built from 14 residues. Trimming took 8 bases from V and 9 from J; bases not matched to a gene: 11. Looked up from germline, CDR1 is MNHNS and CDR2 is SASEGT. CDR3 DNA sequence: TGTGCCAGCCACGACCGGGACAGGGGGGCGAGCTACACCTTC. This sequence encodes CASHDRDRGASYTF.